The rows below give T cell receptor beta chains drawn from one sample of a study of blood T cells in healthy people across ages. From the 5' RACE reads, TCRdb called clonotypes with MiXCR, one entry per CDR3 protein. Of 2 million or so distinct CDR3 sequences in the sample, less than 50% are singletons; the top ten hold approximately 2%. The specimen was blood. Receptors originate from a woman aged 40 to 49 in good health. Each CDR3 is given with its conserved first and last residue. D genes are given only for firm matches. Rows may omit the clone size; those that give it use once, few, many or a size class.

V: TRBV29-1; size: -; J: TRBJ1-5; D: -; CDR3: CSVDRAGGSNQPQHF; DNA: TGCAGCGTTGATCGGGCCGGGGGTAGCAATCAGCCCCAGCATTTT
V: TRBV4-1; size: -; J: TRBJ2-4; D: -; CDR3: CASGQAAGAGYIQYF; DNA: TGCGCCAGCGGCCAAGCCGCGGGGGCTGGGTACATTCAGTACTTC
V: TRBV20-1; size: -; J: TRBJ1-2; D: TRBD1; CDR3: CSARGGACGYTF; DNA: TGCAGTGCTCGAGGGGGCGCCTGTGGCTACACCTTC
V: TRBV20-1; size: -; J: TRBJ2-1; D: TRBD2; CDR3: CSASPSGPHNEQFF; DNA: TGCAGTGCTAGTCCTAGCGGGCCTCACAATGAGCAGTTCTTC
V: TRBV25-1; size: -; J: TRBJ2-1; D: TRBD2; CDR3: CASSESLGRETQFF; DNA: TGTGCCAGCAGTGAATCGCTAGGGAGGGAGACCCAGTTCTTC
V: TRBV5-6; size: -; J: TRBJ2-1; D: -; CDR3: CASLGQTYEQFF; DNA: TGTGCCAGCCTAGGACAGACCTACGAGCAGTTCTTC
V: TRBV6-5; size: -; J: TRBJ2-1; D: -; CDR3: CASSSRTSRQFF; DNA: TGTGCCAGCAGTTCGAGGACCTCCCGGCAGTTCTTC
V: TRBV7-2; size: few; J: TRBJ2-5; D: TRBD2; CDR3: CASRPSGGSWETQYF; DNA: TGTGCCAGCAGACCTAGCGGGGGTTCTTGGGAGACCCAGTACTTC
V: TRBV6-2/TRBV6-3; size: -; J: TRBJ2-7; D: -; CDR3: CASSPPPASRFYEQYF; DNA: TGTGCCAGCAGCCCCCCTCCGGCTAGCAGATTCTACGAGCAGTACTTC
V: TRBV7-9; size: -; J: TRBJ2-4; D: TRBD1; CDR3: CASSSGGQGPLSKNIQYF; DNA: TGTGCCAGCAGCTCAGGGGGACAGGGGCCATTGTCCAAAAACATTCAGTACTTC
V: TRBV12-3/TRBV12-4; size: few; J: TRBJ1-2; D: -; CDR3: CASSPGRGDNYGYTF; DNA: TGTGCCAGCAGTCCCGGGAGGGGGGATAACTATGGCTACACCTTC
V: TRBV5-6; size: -; J: TRBJ1-2; D: TRBD1; CDR3: CASSLEGQPPYGYTF; DNA: TGTGCCAGCAGCTTGGAGGGACAGCCACCCTATGGCTACACCTTC
V: TRBV29-1; size: -; J: TRBJ2-5; D: -; CDR3: CSVGTGWVETQYF; DNA: TGCAGCGTTGGAACAGGATGGGTGGAGACCCAGTACTTC
V: TRBV6-5; size: -; J: TRBJ1-1; D: -; CDR3: CASSPSGVYTEAFF; DNA: TGTGCCAGCAGTCCCTCGGGGGTATACACTGAAGCTTTCTTT
V: TRBV12-3/TRBV12-4; size: many; J: TRBJ2-7; D: -; CDR3: CASSAGHRSYEQYF; DNA: TGTGCCAGCAGTGCGGGACATAGGTCCTACGAGCAGTACTTC
V: TRBV9; size: -; J: TRBJ2-2; D: TRBD2; CDR3: CASSVGLAGGAGSNTGELFF; DNA: TGTGCCAGCAGCGTAGGGCTAGCGGGGGGTGCTGGATCGAACACCGGGGAGCTGTTTTTT
V: TRBV5-5; size: few; J: TRBJ2-1; D: TRBD1; CDR3: CASSPRTGRKDEQFF; DNA: TGTGCCAGCAGCCCGAGGACAGGGAGGAAGGATGAGCAGTTCTTC
V: TRBV2; size: -; J: TRBJ2-4; D: TRBD2; CDR3: CASSERTSGALAKNIQYF; DNA: TGTGCCAGCAGTGAAAGGACTAGCGGGGCCCTAGCCAAAAACATTCAGTACTTC
V: TRBV4-2; size: -; J: TRBJ2-6; D: -; CDR3: CASSPPRTSGANVLTF; DNA: TGTGCCAGCAGCCCGCCACGTACCTCTGGGGCCAACGTCCTGACTTTC
V: TRBV5-4; size: -; J: TRBJ2-6; D: -; CDR3: CASSLGTNRAGANVLTF; DNA: TGTGCCAGCAGCTTGGGTACTAACAGGGCTGGGGCCAACGTCCTGACTTTC
V: TRBV6-5; size: -; J: TRBJ1-1; D: -; CDR3: CASRHREVLNTGAFF; DNA: TGTGCCAGCCGCCACAGGGAGGTGTTGAACACTGGAGCTTTCTTT
V: TRBV7-9; size: -; J: TRBJ1-6; D: -; CDR3: CASSLPFGSPLHF; DNA: TGTGCCAGCAGCTTACCCTTTGGTTCACCCCTCCACTTT
V: TRBV28; size: -; J: TRBJ1-2; D: -; CDR3: CASSFREAYGYTF; DNA: TGTGCCAGCAGTTTTAGGGAAGCCTATGGCTACACCTTC
V: TRBV7-2; size: -; J: TRBJ2-3; D: -; CDR3: CASSLTRTATDTQYF; DNA: TGTGCCAGCAGCCTAACCCGGACCGCCACAGATACGCAGTATTTT
V: TRBV6-2/TRBV6-3; size: -; J: TRBJ2-3; D: -; CDR3: CASSYGAISTDTQYF; DNA: TGTGCCAGCAGTTACGGAGCGATCAGCACAGATACGCAGTATTTT
V: TRBV6-2/TRBV6-3; size: -; J: TRBJ2-7; D: -; CDR3: CASSYPRQGYEQYF; DNA: TGTGCCAGCAGTTATCCGAGGCAGGGGTACGAGCAGTACTTC